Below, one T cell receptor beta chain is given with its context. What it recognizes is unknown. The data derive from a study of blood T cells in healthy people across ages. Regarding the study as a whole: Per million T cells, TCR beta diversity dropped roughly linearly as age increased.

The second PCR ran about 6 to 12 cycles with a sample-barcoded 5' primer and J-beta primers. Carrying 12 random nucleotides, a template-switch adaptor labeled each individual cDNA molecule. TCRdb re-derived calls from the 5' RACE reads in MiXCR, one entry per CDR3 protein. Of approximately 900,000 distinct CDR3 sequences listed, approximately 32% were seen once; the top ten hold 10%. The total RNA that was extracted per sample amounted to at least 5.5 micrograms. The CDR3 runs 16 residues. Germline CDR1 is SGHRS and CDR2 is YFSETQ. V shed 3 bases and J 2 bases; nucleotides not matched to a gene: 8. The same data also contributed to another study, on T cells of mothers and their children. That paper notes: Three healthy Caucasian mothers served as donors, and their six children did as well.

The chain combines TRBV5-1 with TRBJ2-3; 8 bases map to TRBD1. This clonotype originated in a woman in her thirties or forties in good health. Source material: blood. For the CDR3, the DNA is TGCGCCAGCAGCTCGACGACAGGGGTCCTCACAGATACGCAGTATTTT. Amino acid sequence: CASSSTTGVLTDTQYF.